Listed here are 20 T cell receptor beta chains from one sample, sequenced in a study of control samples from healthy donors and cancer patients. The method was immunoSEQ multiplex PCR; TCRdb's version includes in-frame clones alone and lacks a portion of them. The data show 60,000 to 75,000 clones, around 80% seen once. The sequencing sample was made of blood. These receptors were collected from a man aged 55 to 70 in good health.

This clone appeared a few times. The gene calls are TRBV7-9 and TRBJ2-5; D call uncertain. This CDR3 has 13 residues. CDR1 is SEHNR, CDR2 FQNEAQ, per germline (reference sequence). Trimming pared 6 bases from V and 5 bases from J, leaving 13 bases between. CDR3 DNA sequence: TGTGCCAGCAGTCTCTCCGCTCTTGAGACCCAGTACTTC. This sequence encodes CASSLSALETQYF.

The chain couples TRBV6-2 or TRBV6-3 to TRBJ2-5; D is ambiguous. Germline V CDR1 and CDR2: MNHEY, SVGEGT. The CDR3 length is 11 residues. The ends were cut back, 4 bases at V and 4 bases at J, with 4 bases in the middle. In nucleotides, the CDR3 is TGTGCCAGCAGTTCAGGAGAGACCCAGTACTTC. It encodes CASSSGETQYF.

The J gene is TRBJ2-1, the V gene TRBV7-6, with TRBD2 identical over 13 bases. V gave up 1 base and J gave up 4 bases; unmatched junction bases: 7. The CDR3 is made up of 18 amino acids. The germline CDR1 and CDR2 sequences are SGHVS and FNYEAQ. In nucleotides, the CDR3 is TGTGCCAGCAGCTTAGGGACTAGCGGGAGCTACGGATACAATGAGCAGTTCTTC. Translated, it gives CASSLGTSGSYGYNEQFF.

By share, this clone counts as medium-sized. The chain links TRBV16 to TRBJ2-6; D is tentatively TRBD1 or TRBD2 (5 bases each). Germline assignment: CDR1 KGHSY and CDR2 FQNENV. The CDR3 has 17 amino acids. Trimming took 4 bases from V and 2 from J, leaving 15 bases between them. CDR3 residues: CASSPEGPGPGANVLTF. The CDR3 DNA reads TGTGCCAGCAGCCCAGAGGGGCCTGGGCCTGGGGCCAACGTCCTGACTTTC.

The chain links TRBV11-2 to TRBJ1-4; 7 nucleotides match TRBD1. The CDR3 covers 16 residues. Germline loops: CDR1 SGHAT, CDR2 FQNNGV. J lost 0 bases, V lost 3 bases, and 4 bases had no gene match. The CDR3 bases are TGTGCCAGCAGCTTCCTGAGGGGGCCAACTAATGAAAAACTGTTTTTT. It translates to CASSFLRGPTNEKLFF. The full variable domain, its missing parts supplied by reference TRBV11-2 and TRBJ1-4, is EAGVAQSPRYKIIEKRQSVAFWCNPISGHATLYWYQQILGQGPKLLIQFQNNGVVDDSQLPKDRFSAERLKGVDSTLKIQPAKLEDSAVYLCASSFLRGPTNEKLFFGSGTQLSVL.

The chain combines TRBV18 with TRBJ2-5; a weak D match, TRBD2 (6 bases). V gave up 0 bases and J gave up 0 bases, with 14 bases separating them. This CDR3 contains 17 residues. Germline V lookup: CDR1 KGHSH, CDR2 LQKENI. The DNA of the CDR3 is TGTGCCAGCTCACCACCGGGATTAGCGGCCCACCAAGAGACCCAGTACTTC. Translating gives CASSPPGLAAHQETQYF.

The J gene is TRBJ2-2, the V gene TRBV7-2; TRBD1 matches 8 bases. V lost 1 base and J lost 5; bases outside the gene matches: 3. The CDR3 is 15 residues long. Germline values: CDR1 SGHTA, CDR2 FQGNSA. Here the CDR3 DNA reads TGTGCCAGCAGCTTAGGGACAGGGTTGACCGGGGAGCTGTTTTTT. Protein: CASSLGTGLTGELFF.

The CDR3 DNA is TGTGCCAGCAGGAGAGGGGCAGGGGCCTACGAGCAGTACTTC. Translation: CASRRGAGAYEQYF. The chain uses TRBV11-2 and TRBJ2-7; D is perhaps TRBD1 (6 bases). Germline CDR1 reads SGHAT; CDR2 reads FQNNGV. Between the trimmed V and J ends, which lost 6 bases and 2 bases, there was a span of 14 bases. CDR3 length equals 14 residues. The full variable domain, in which reference TRBV11-2 and TRBJ2-7 provide the parts outside the CDR3, is EAGVAQSPRYKIIEKRQSVAFWCNPISGHATLYWYQQILGQGPKLLIQFQNNGVVDDSQLPKDRFSAERLKGVDSTLKIQPAKLEDSAVYLCASRRGAGAYEQYFGPGTRLTVT.

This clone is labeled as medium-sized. The CDR3 region is CASSLLGPDSGNTIYF. The CDR3 coding sequence is TGTGCCAGCAGCTTGTTAGGTCCGGACTCTGGAAACACCATATATTTT. V is TRBV5-8 and J is TRBJ1-3; D is unclear. From germline, CDR1 is SGHTS and CDR2 YDEGEE. The CDR3 covers 16 residues. Trimming shortened V by 1 base and J by 0 bases, and 11 bases separated the two germline ends.

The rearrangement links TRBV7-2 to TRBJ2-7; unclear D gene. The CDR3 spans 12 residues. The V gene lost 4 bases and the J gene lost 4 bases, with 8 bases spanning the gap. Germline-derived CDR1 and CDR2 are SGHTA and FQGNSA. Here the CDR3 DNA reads TGTGCCAGCAGCTCGGACGGGTACGAGCAGTACTTC. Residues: CASSSDGYEQYF.

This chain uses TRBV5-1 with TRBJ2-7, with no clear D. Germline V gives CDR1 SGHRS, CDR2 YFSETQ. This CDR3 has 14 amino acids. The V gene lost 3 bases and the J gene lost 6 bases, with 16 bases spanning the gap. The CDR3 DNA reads TGCGCCAGCAGCTCCCTCGAGGCCCTCGGCGAGCAGTACTTC. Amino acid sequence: CASSSLEALGEQYF.

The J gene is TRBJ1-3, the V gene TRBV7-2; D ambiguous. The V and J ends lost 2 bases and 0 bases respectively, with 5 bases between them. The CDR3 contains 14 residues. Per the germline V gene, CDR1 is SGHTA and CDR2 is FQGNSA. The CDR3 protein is CASSLIRSGNTIYF. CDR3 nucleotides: TGTGCCAGCAGCTTAATCCGCTCTGGAAACACCATATATTTT.

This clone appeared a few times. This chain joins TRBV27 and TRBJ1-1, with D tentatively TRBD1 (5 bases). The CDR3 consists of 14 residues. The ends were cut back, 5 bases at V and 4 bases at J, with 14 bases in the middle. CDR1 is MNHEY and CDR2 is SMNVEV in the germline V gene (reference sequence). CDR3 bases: TGTGCCAGCAGTCCAGCAGGGCGGGTCACTGAAGCTTTCTTT. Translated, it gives CASSPAGRVTEAFF.

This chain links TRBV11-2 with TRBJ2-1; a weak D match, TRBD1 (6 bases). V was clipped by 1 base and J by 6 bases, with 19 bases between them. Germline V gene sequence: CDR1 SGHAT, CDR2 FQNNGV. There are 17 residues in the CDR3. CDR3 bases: TGTGCCAGCAGCTTAGTTCGGGGCAGGGGAACCGGCAATGAGCAGTTCTTC. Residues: CASSLVRGRGTGNEQFF.

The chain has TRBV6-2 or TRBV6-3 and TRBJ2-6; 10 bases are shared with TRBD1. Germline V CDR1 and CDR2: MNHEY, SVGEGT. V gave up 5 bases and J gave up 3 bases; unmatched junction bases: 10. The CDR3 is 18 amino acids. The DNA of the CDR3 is TGTGCCAGCAGTACTACCGACAGGGGGCAGAGTGGGGCCAACGTCCTGACTTTC. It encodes CASSTTDRGQSGANVLTF.

The CDR3 region has the DNA TGTGCCAGCAGCCGCAAGAACACCGGGGAGCTGTTTTTT. Protein sequence: CASSRKNTGELFF. The J gene is TRBJ2-2, the V gene TRBV7-6; D remains unclear. The germline CDR1 and CDR2 sequences are SGHVS and FNYEAQ. Trimming removed 5 bases at V and 1 base at J, with 5 bases between. This CDR3 is 13 amino acids long.

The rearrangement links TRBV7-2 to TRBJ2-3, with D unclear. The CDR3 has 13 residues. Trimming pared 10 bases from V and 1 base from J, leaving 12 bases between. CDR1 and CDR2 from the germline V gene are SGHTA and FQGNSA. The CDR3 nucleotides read TGTGCCATCGACCGGTGGGGCACAGATACGCAGTATTTT. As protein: CAIDRWGTDTQYF.

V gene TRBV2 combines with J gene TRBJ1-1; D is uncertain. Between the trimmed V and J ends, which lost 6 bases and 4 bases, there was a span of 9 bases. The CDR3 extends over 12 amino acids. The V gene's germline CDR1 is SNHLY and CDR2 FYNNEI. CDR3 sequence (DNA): TGTGCCAGCAGAGAGATGGGCACTGAAGCTTTCTTT. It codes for CASREMGTEAFF. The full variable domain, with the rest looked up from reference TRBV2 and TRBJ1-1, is EPEVTQTPSHQVTQMGQEVILRCVPISNHLYFYWYRQILGQKVEFLVSFYNNEISEKSEIFDDQFSVERPDGSNFTLKIRSTKLEDSAMYFCASREMGTEAFFGQGTRLTVV.

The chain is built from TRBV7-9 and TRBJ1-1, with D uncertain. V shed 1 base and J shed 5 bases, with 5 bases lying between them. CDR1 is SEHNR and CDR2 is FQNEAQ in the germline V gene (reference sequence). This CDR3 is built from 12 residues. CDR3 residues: CASSLDTTEAFF. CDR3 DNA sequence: TGTGCCAGCAGCTTAGACACGACTGAAGCTTTCTTT.

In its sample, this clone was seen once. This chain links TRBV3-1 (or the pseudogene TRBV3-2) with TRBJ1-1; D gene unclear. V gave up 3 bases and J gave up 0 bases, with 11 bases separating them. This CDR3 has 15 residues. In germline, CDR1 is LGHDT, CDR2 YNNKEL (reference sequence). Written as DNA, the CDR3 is TGTGCCAGCAGCCAGTACCGGACCTTGAACACTGAAGCTTTCTTT. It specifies CASSQYRTLNTEAFF.